Following are 28 T cell receptor beta chains from one sample sequenced in a study of identical twins. TCRdb re-derived calls from the 5' RACE reads in MiXCR, one entry per CDR3 protein. This sample has 500,000 to 550,000 distinct CDR3 sequences; roughly a fifth occur once, and the top ten carry 0.8% to 1%. This same sample was also part of a study on T cells expressing NK-cell markers.

Sequenced input: CD4+ T cells sorted from blood. These receptors all stem from a woman aged 18 to 35 in good health.

J is TRBJ1-6 and V is TRBV20-1; D is perhaps TRBD1 (6 bases). The CDR3 has 13 residues. Germline V CDR1 and CDR2: DFQATT, SNEGSKA (reference sequence). Trimming cost V 6 bases and J 9 bases, with 15 bases left between them. CDR3 in amino acids: CSARGGIGSPLHF. The CDR3 bases are TGCAGTGCGCGAGGGGGGATTGGTTCACCCCTCCACTTT.

The chain carries TRBV5-1 and TRBJ1-1; no clear D gene. V was shortened by 1 base and J by 0 bases, with 7 bases between the two germline ends. Germline V gives CDR1 SGHRS, CDR2 YFSETQ. The CDR3 runs 14 residues. CDR3 loop: CASSLFNMNTEAFF. CDR3 in DNA: TGCGCCAGCAGCTTGTTCAACATGAACACTGAAGCTTTCTTT.

This clonotype appeared many times. V is TRBV7-3 and J is TRBJ2-1; TRBD2 aligns across 11 bases. The CDR3 covers 15 residues. V gave up 5 bases and J gave up 2 bases; unmatched junction bases: 2. In germline, CDR1 is SGHTA, CDR2 FQGTGA. The CDR3 loop is CASSVLAGAYNEQFF. The CDR3 nucleotides are TGTGCCAGCAGCGTACTAGCGGGGGCCTACAATGAGCAGTTCTTC. The full variable domain, its missing parts supplied by reference TRBV7-3 and TRBJ2-1, is GAGVSQTPSNKVTEKGKYVELRCDPISGHTALYWYRQSLGQGPEFLIYFQGTGAADDSGLPNDRFFAVRPEGSVSTLKIQRTERGDSAVYLCASSVLAGAYNEQFFGPGTRLTVL.

This clonotype was seen at least ten times. The chain combines TRBV28 with TRBJ2-7; tentatively, D is TRBD2 (6 bases). From germline, CDR1 is MDHEN and CDR2 SYDVKM. Deletions cut 3 bases from V and 4 bases from J, with 16 bases between. The CDR3 contains 15 residues. For the CDR3, the DNA is TGTGCCAGCAGTTTGAGGGACTCCGTCGGTTACGAGCAGTACTTC. Translating gives CASSLRDSVGYEQYF.

The chain links TRBV11-2 to TRBJ2-3; 8 bases are a match to TRBD1. Germline V CDR1 and CDR2: SGHAT, FQNNGV. The CDR3 spans 16 residues. J gave up 3 bases and V 1 base, and 6 bases lay outside the gene matches. The chain's CDR3 is CASSLAWTGRTDTQYF. The CDR3, as DNA: TGTGCCAGCAGCTTAGCGTGGACAGGGAGAACAGATACGCAGTATTTT.

This clonotype was counted a few times. V is TRBV6-1 and J is TRBJ1-3, with 7 bases aligning to TRBD1. Germline CDR1 MNHNS, CDR2 SASEGT. The CDR3 sequence is 13 residues long. J gave up 8 bases and V 6 bases, and 7 bases lay outside the gene matches. CDR3 loop: CASRSQGGYTIYF. CDR3 bases: TGTGCCAGCAGGTCTCAGGGGGGGTACACCATATATTTT.

This clonotype was counted only a few times. The rearrangement joins TRBV20-1 to TRBJ2-2, with 10 bases fitting TRBD2. Germline trimming cut 6 bases from V and 4 bases from J; bases unmatched to any gene: 5. The CDR3 totals 14 residues. CDR1 DFQATT and CDR2 SNEGSKA come from the germline V gene (reference sequence). The CDR3 loop is CSAMSGRVTGELFF. As DNA, the CDR3 is TGCAGTGCCATGAGCGGGAGGGTCACCGGGGAGCTGTTTTTT.

The chain links TRBV12-3 or TRBV12-4 to TRBJ1-2; D gene unclear. V shed 1 base and J shed 8 bases, with 11 bases lying between them. The CDR3 loop spans 13 amino acids. The CDR3 bases are TGTGCCAGCAGTTTAGATAGGATGGACGGCTACACCTTC. Translated, it gives CASSLDRMDGYTF.

A few counts support this clonotype. V is TRBV2 and J is TRBJ2-3; D remains unclear. Trimming took 4 bases from V and 0 from J, leaving 11 bases between them. The CDR3 totals 15 residues. In germline, CDR1 is SNHLY, CDR2 FYNNEI. The DNA for the CDR3 is TGTGCCAGCAGTGCAGTGGCAACTAGCACAGATACGCAGTATTTT. It is translated as CASSAVATSTDTQYF.

The chain recombines TRBV6-5 with TRBJ2-3, with D uncertain. V gave up 0 bases and J gave up 6 bases, with 13 bases separating them. Germline lookup yields CDR1 MNHEY and CDR2 SVGAGI. This CDR3 region has 15 residues. The CDR3 DNA follows: TGTGCCAGCAGTTACTCTGGCAGACCCTGGGATACGCAGTATTTT. Its translation: CASSYSGRPWDTQYF.

This clonotype was seen many times. V gene TRBV20-1 combines with J gene TRBJ2-2; no firm D call. CDR3 length: 15 residues. The V end was cut by 3 bases, the J end by 0 bases, with 11 bases between. The V gene's germline CDR1 is DFQATT and CDR2 SNEGSKA (reference sequence). For the CDR3, the DNA is TGCAGTGCTAGGGGGTATGGGGCGAACACCGGGGAGCTGTTTTTT. Translating it yields CSARGYGANTGELFF.

The CDR3 DNA reads TGTGCCAGCACTCGGGCGACTGGAAACACCATATATTTT. Protein product: CASTRATGNTIYF. The V call is TRBV12-3 or TRBV12-4, the J call TRBJ1-3; D gene uncertain. The germline V and J ends were trimmed by 7 bases and 2 bases, with 9 bases remaining between them. The CDR3 covers 13 residues.

In regard to this clonotype: An end of the junction does not agree with germline; a read error may underlie this. V is TRBV10-3 and J is TRBJ1-4; D is uncertain. The germline CDR1 and CDR2 sequences are ENHRY and SYGVKD. CDR3 size: 15 residues. This CDR3 is CAISESTEYGEKLFF. As DNA, the CDR3 is TGTGCCATCAGCGAGTCAACGGAGTACGGTGAAAAACTGTTTTTT.

The V gene is TRBV19, the J gene TRBJ2-2; no clear D gene. Germline CDR1 LNHDA, CDR2 SQIVND (reference sequence). The ends were cut back, 11 bases at V and 0 bases at J, with 10 bases in the middle. CDR3 length: 13 residues. The CDR3 nucleotides read TGTGCCGCCTCCGTCACGAACACCGGGGAGCTGTTTTTT. It encodes CAASVTNTGELFF.

This clonotype came up a few times. The chain carries TRBV3-1 and TRBJ2-5; 12 nucleotides agree with TRBD1. This CDR3 is built from 14 residues. Trimming at V came to 3 bases and at J to 6 bases, leaving 2 bases not matched to a gene. Germline-derived CDR1 and CDR2 are LGHDT and YNNKEL (reference sequence). The CDR3 nucleotides read TGTGCCAGCAGCCAGGGACAGGGGGCGAAGACCCAGTACTTC. Encoded protein: CASSQGQGAKTQYF.

This clonotype turned up a few times. The chain joins TRBV6-1 to TRBJ2-1; no reliable D call. The CDR3 runs to 13 residues. V was trimmed by 7 bases and J by 9 bases, leaving 16 bases between them. Germline loops: CDR1 MNHNS, CDR2 SASEGT. The CDR3 here is CASNSLLMGEQFF. CDR3 DNA sequence: TGTGCCAGCAACTCCCTTCTGATGGGTGAGCAGTTCTTC.

V gene TRBV5-1 combines with J gene TRBJ2-2; maybe TRBD1 (6 bases). With 1 base removed from V and 5 bases from J, the gap between germline ends came to 15 bases. From germline, CDR1 is SGHRS and CDR2 YFSETQ. The CDR3 is made up of 16 amino acids. The CDR3 spells CASSLRTADLTGELFF. DNA for the CDR3: TGCGCCAGCAGCTTGAGGACAGCGGATCTTACCGGGGAGCTGTTTTTT.

This clonotype was detected only a few times. CDR3 sequence reads: CAISETVYGYTF. Written as DNA, the CDR3 is TGTGCCATCAGTGAGACAGTCTATGGCTACACCTTC. V usage is TRBV10-3 and J usage is TRBJ1-2; D not resolved. V lost 2 bases to trimming and J lost 4 bases, with 5 bases between them. CDR1 and CDR2 (germline): ENHRY, SYGVKD. The length of the CDR3 is 12 residues.

There are a few counts of this clonotype. This chain joins TRBV20-1 and TRBJ1-1; perhaps TRBD1 as D (6 bases). V was pared by 5 bases and J by 5 bases, with 18 bases between. The CDR3 length is 14 residues. Germline V CDR1 and CDR2: DFQATT, SNEGSKA (reference sequence). CDR3 bases: TGCAGTGCTGCATTATGGGGGCGCGGTACTGAAGCTTTCTTT. It codes for CSAALWGRGTEAFF.

The chain combines TRBV15 with TRBJ1-2; D is undetermined. The V gene's germline CDR1 is LNHNV and CDR2 YYDKDF (reference sequence). The CDR3 runs to 14 residues. Deletions cut 0 bases from V and 0 bases from J, with 5 bases between. CDR3: CATSRDWANYGYTF. DNA of the CDR3: TGTGCCACCAGCAGAGATTGGGCTAACTATGGCTACACCTTC.

Only a few counts were recorded for this clonotype. V and J are TRBV12-5 and TRBJ2-1; D may be TRBD1 or TRBD2 (5 bases each). The germline V and J ends were trimmed by 7 bases and 0 bases, with 13 bases remaining between them. The length of the CDR3 is 15 residues. Germline-derived CDR1 and CDR2 are LGHNT and FRNRAP. The CDR3 DNA reads TGTGCTAGTGATCAGGGAGCCTCCTCCTACAATGAGCAGTTCTTC. Translating it yields CASDQGASSYNEQFF.

This clonotype was counted between two and nine times. The rearrangement uses TRBV29-1 and TRBJ2-7, with 8 nucleotides matching TRBD1. The CDR3 extends over 13 amino acids. Trimming at V came to 6 bases and at J to 1 base, leaving 5 bases not matched to a gene. Germline V gene lookup returns CDR1 SQVTM and CDR2 ANQGSEA. CDR3 in DNA: TGCAGCGTAATGACAGGGGTTTCCTACGAGCAGTACTTC. This codes for CSVMTGVSYEQYF.

This sequence joins TRBV6-5 and TRBJ2-4; D gene uncertain. This CDR3 has 15 amino acids. Deletions cut 4 bases from V and 8 bases from J, with 18 bases between. Germline CDR1 and CDR2: MNHEY and SVGAGI. The CDR3 protein is CASSSLRANADIQYF. In DNA form, the CDR3 reads TGTGCCAGCAGTTCCCTTCGGGCCAACGCGGACATTCAGTACTTC.

This clonotype was observed a handful of times. The chain combines TRBV10-3 with TRBJ2-3; D is possibly TRBD1 or TRBD2 (5 bases each). CDR1 is ENHRY, CDR2 SYGVKD, per germline. The CDR3 covers 16 residues. Trimming removed 3 bases from V and 1 base from J, with 14 bases in between. The CDR3: CAISDHGGKGTDTQYF. CDR3 sequence (DNA): TGTGCCATCAGTGACCATGGGGGAAAAGGCACAGATACGCAGTATTTT.

This clonotype was found a few times. The V call is TRBV10-3, the J call TRBJ2-7; D remains unclear. CDR1 is ENHRY and CDR2 is SYGVKD in the germline V gene. The V gene lost 7 bases and the J gene lost 2 bases, with 6 bases spanning the gap. This CDR3 comprises 11 residues. The CDR3 sequence is CAIKGTYEQYF. The CDR3 DNA reads as TGTGCCATCAAGGGAACCTACGAGCAGTACTTC.

The chain carries TRBV10-3 and TRBJ2-1; D not resolved. Trimming cost V 4 bases and J 7 bases, with 11 bases left between them. CDR3 length equals 13 residues. CDR1 is ENHRY and CDR2 is SYGVKD in the germline V gene. In DNA, the CDR3 is TGTGCCATCAGTGCAAACGCGCGGAATGAGCAGTTCTTC. It yields the protein CAISANARNEQFF.

The J gene is TRBJ1-6, the V gene TRBV6-1; weak D call: TRBD1 (5 bases). Germline V gene data show CDR1 as MNHNS and CDR2 as SASEGT. There are 13 residues in the CDR3. The V end lost 6 bases, the J end lost 9 bases, and 12 bases lay between the germline ends. CDR3 amino acids: CASSWDVTSPLHF. CDR3 in DNA: TGTGCCAGCAGCTGGGACGTAACTTCACCCCTCCACTTT.

This chain joins TRBV6-1 and TRBJ2-5, with 9 bases matching TRBD1. From germline, CDR1 is MNHNS and CDR2 SASEGT. The J segment lost 3 bases and the V segment lost 6 bases, leaving 5 bases of the junction unmatched. CDR3 size: 14 residues. Written as DNA, the CDR3 is TGTGCCAGCAGGTTGGGACAGGGAAAAGAGACCCAGTACTTC. Amino acid sequence: CASRLGQGKETQYF.